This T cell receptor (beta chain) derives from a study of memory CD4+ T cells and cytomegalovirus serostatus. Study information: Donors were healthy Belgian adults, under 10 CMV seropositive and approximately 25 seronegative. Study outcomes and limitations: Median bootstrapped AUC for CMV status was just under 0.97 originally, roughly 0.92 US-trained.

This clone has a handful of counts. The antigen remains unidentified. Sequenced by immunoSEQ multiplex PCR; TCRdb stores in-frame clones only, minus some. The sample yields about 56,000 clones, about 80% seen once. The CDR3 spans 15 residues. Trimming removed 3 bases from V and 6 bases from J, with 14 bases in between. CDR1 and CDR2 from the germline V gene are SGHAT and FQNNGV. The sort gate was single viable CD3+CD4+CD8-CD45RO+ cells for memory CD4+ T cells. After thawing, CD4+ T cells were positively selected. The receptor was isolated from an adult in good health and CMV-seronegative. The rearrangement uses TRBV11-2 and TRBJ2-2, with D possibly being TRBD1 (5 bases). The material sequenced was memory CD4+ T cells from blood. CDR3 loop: CASSFGHLGSGELFF. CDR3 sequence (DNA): TGTGCCAGCAGCTTCGGACATTTGGGGTCCGGGGAGCTGTTTTTT. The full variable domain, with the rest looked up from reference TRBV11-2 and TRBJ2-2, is EAGVAQSPRYKIIEKRQSVAFWCNPISGHATLYWYQQILGQGPKLLIQFQNNGVVDDSQLPKDRFSAERLKGVDSTLKIQPAKLEDSAVYLCASSFGHLGSGELFFGEGSRLTVL.